A selection of T cell receptor beta chains follows, all from one sample in a study of identical twins. TCRdb redid the calling of the 5' RACE reads with MiXCR, one entry per CDR3 protein. In the table there are 600,000 to 850,000 distinct CDR3 sequences, around a sixth of which are singletons. This sample was shared with a second study, whose subject was T cells expressing NK-cell markers.

Sequences were obtained from PBMCs. Receptors originate from a woman under 30 in good health. The CDR3 runs from the conserved cysteine through the conserved F or W. The D gene is left open where the match is weak. The size entry is marked missing in some rows and otherwise reads once, few, many or a size class.

d_call: -; clone_size: few; j_call: TRBJ2-3; v_call: TRBV6-5; cdr3_nt: TGTGCCAGCAGTTACCTCCGGTCAGATACGCAGTATTTT; cdr3_aa: CASSYLRSDTQYF
d_call: -; clone_size: -; j_call: TRBJ2-2; v_call: TRBV29-1; cdr3_nt: TGCAGCGTTCCTTTGGGCGCCGGGGAGCTGTTTTTT; cdr3_aa: CSVPLGAGELFF
d_call: -; clone_size: few; j_call: TRBJ2-7; v_call: TRBV12-3/TRBV12-4; cdr3_nt: TGTGCCAGCAGTGGAGCGAGACCCAGGGAGCAGTACTTC; cdr3_aa: CASSGARPREQYF
d_call: -; clone_size: -; j_call: TRBJ1-2; v_call: TRBV12-3/TRBV12-4; cdr3_nt: TGTGCCAGCAGTTTTACGACAGTTAACTATAGCTACACCTTC; cdr3_aa: CASSFTTVNYSYTF
d_call: -; clone_size: few; j_call: TRBJ1-2; v_call: TRBV12-3/TRBV12-4; cdr3_nt: TGTGCCAGCAGTAACTGGACAGTCTATGGCTACACCTTC; cdr3_aa: CASSNWTVYGYTF
d_call: -; clone_size: -; j_call: TRBJ2-2; v_call: TRBV10-1; cdr3_nt: TGCGCCAGCAGCCGGGAGCGTGTCGGGGAGCTGTTTTTT; cdr3_aa: CASSRERVGELFF
d_call: -; clone_size: few; j_call: TRBJ1-1; v_call: TRBV7-9; cdr3_nt: TGTGCCAGCAGCTCCGGGGGATGGGATTCTGAAGCTTTCTTT; cdr3_aa: CASSSGGWDSEAFF
d_call: TRBD2; clone_size: many; j_call: TRBJ2-1; v_call: TRBV20-1; cdr3_nt: TGCAGTGCCCTTACTAGCGGGGGGCACTCCGGCTCCTACAATGAGCAGTTCTTC; cdr3_aa: CSALTSGGHSGSYNEQFF
d_call: -; clone_size: many; j_call: TRBJ1-4; v_call: TRBV6-1; cdr3_nt: TGTGCCAGCAGCCTTAGGTGGTTGACTAATGAAAAACTGTTTTTT; cdr3_aa: CASSLRWLTNEKLFF
d_call: -; clone_size: few; j_call: TRBJ2-7; v_call: TRBV4-3; cdr3_nt: TGCGCCAGCAGCCGAAATCCGGGCGTCTACGAGCAGTACTTC; cdr3_aa: CASSRNPGVYEQYF
d_call: -; clone_size: few; j_call: TRBJ2-3; v_call: TRBV10-3; cdr3_nt: TGTGCCATCAGTGGAGAAAAAAGCACAGATACGCAGTATTTT; cdr3_aa: CAISGEKSTDTQYF
d_call: -; clone_size: -; j_call: TRBJ2-3; v_call: TRBV6-6; cdr3_nt: TGTGCCAGCAGCGCACCCCGTGATACGCAGTATTTT; cdr3_aa: CASSAPRDTQYF
d_call: TRBD2; clone_size: -; j_call: TRBJ2-1; v_call: TRBV6-2/TRBV6-3; cdr3_nt: TGTGCCAGCAGCTCCCCATTTACTAGCGAGAGCTCCTACAATGAGCAGTTCTTC; cdr3_aa: CASSSPFTSESSYNEQFF
d_call: TRBD2; clone_size: few; j_call: TRBJ2-2; v_call: TRBV7-2; cdr3_nt: TGTGCCAGCAGCTTCCGGACTAGCGGCACCGGGGAGCTGTTTTTT; cdr3_aa: CASSFRTSGTGELFF
d_call: -; clone_size: few; j_call: TRBJ2-5; v_call: TRBV7-3; cdr3_nt: TGTGCCAGCAGCTTAATCGGTACCGTCCAAGAGACCCAGTACTTC; cdr3_aa: CASSLIGTVQETQYF
d_call: -; clone_size: many; j_call: TRBJ2-5; v_call: TRBV20-1; cdr3_nt: TGCAGTGCTAGATGGCTAGTAGGAGAGACCCAGTACTTC; cdr3_aa: CSARWLVGETQYF
d_call: -; clone_size: -; j_call: TRBJ1-1; v_call: TRBV5-1; cdr3_nt: TGCGCCAGCAGCTTACGACCCCGAGGTGACACTGAAGCTTTCTTT; cdr3_aa: CASSLRPRGDTEAFF
d_call: -; clone_size: -; j_call: TRBJ1-4; v_call: TRBV6-2/TRBV6-3; cdr3_nt: TGTGCCAGCAGAACGGGGACGTCTGAAAAACTGTTTTTT; cdr3_aa: CASRTGTSEKLFF
d_call: -; clone_size: -; j_call: TRBJ1-5; v_call: TRBV7-9; cdr3_nt: TGTGCCAGCAGCTTAGGGTGGGGTCAGCCCCAGCATTTT; cdr3_aa: CASSLGWGQPQHF
d_call: TRBD2; clone_size: -; j_call: TRBJ2-3; v_call: TRBV12-3/TRBV12-4; cdr3_nt: TGTGCCAGCAGTAGGACTAGCGGGGGGTTTGGAGATACGCAGTATTTT; cdr3_aa: CASSRTSGGFGDTQYF
d_call: -; clone_size: once; j_call: TRBJ1-2; v_call: TRBV20-1; cdr3_nt: TGCAGTGCTAGTATTCTACAGGGTCATGGCTACACCTTC; cdr3_aa: CSASILQGHGYTF
d_call: -; clone_size: -; j_call: TRBJ2-3; v_call: TRBV2; cdr3_nt: TGTGCCAGCAGTGAAGGTGGGGTTACGCAGTATTTT; cdr3_aa: CASSEGGVTQYF
d_call: TRBD2; clone_size: few; j_call: TRBJ2-1; v_call: TRBV7-2; cdr3_nt: TGTGCCAGCAGCCTAACTAACCGCGGGGGTTCCTACAATGAGCAGTTCTTC; cdr3_aa: CASSLTNRGGSYNEQFF
d_call: -; clone_size: -; j_call: TRBJ2-7; v_call: TRBV6-1; cdr3_nt: TGTGCCAGCTCAATGCAGGGAACCTACGAGCAGTACTTC; cdr3_aa: CASSMQGTYEQYF
d_call: -; clone_size: -; j_call: TRBJ2-7; v_call: TRBV5-1; cdr3_nt: TGCGCCAGCAGCCCTGTTGCGGAAGGATCCTACGAGCAGTACTTC; cdr3_aa: CASSPVAEGSYEQYF
d_call: TRBD2; clone_size: once; j_call: TRBJ2-7; v_call: TRBV27; cdr3_nt: TGTGTCAGCAGTCCTCTAACTAGCGGGGGAACCTACGAGCAGTACTTC; cdr3_aa: CVSSPLTSGGTYEQYF
d_call: -; clone_size: few; j_call: TRBJ1-1; v_call: TRBV28; cdr3_nt: TGTGCCAGCAGCTCTCTTCCGGCGGAAGCTTTCTTT; cdr3_aa: CASSSLPAEAFF
d_call: TRBD1; clone_size: few; j_call: TRBJ2-2; v_call: TRBV11-2; cdr3_nt: TGTGCCAGCAGCCCAGGGACAGGGTATCGGGAGCTGTTTTTT; cdr3_aa: CASSPGTGYRELFF
d_call: -; clone_size: many; j_call: TRBJ1-1; v_call: TRBV7-9; cdr3_nt: TGTGCCATCAGACAGTACACTGAAGCTTTCTTT; cdr3_aa: CAIRQYTEAFF
d_call: -; clone_size: -; j_call: TRBJ2-7; v_call: TRBV6-6; cdr3_nt: TGTGCCAGCAGTTACGTGGCCTACGAGCAGTACTTC; cdr3_aa: CASSYVAYEQYF
d_call: -; clone_size: many; j_call: TRBJ1-1; v_call: TRBV6-5; cdr3_nt: TGTGCCAGCAGTTACGGGGGCACTGAAGCTTTCTTT; cdr3_aa: CASSYGGTEAFF
d_call: TRBD2; clone_size: -; j_call: TRBJ2-7; v_call: TRBV6-2/TRBV6-3; cdr3_nt: TGTGCCAGCAGTTACCTCCGGACTAGCGGGAGGGCCGGGGACGAGCAGTACTTC; cdr3_aa: CASSYLRTSGRAGDEQYF
d_call: -; clone_size: -; j_call: TRBJ2-7; v_call: TRBV20-1; cdr3_nt: TGCAGTGCTAGATCGAGGACAGACTACGAGCAGTACTTC; cdr3_aa: CSARSRTDYEQYF
d_call: TRBD2; clone_size: few; j_call: TRBJ2-1; v_call: TRBV6-6; cdr3_nt: TGTGCCAGCAATCCGGGAGGGGGTGAGCAGTTCTTC; cdr3_aa: CASNPGGGEQFF
d_call: -; clone_size: many; j_call: TRBJ2-5; v_call: TRBV9; cdr3_nt: TGTGCCAGCAGCGTAAATACCGGGCCGCAAGAGACCCAGTACTTC; cdr3_aa: CASSVNTGPQETQYF
d_call: TRBD2; clone_size: -; j_call: TRBJ2-1; v_call: TRBV18; cdr3_nt: TGTGCCAGCTCACGACCCCCCAGCGGGGGGTGGAATGAGCAGTTCTTC; cdr3_aa: CASSRPPSGGWNEQFF
d_call: -; clone_size: few; j_call: TRBJ1-1; v_call: TRBV20-1; cdr3_nt: TGCAGTGCTACCAGGCAGCCGAACACTGAAGCTTTCTTT; cdr3_aa: CSATRQPNTEAFF
d_call: -; clone_size: few; j_call: TRBJ2-7; v_call: TRBV18; cdr3_nt: TGTGCCAGCTCACCCACGGGGGATCGGAACGAGCAGTACTTC; cdr3_aa: CASSPTGDRNEQYF
d_call: -; clone_size: few; j_call: TRBJ2-5; v_call: TRBV18; cdr3_nt: TGTGCCAGCTCACCACTCGCTATGCAAGAGACCCAGTACTTC; cdr3_aa: CASSPLAMQETQYF
d_call: TRBD1; clone_size: few; j_call: TRBJ2-1; v_call: TRBV27; cdr3_nt: TGTGCCAGCAGTACGACAGGGGGCGCGGAAAATGAGCAGTTCTTC; cdr3_aa: CASSTTGGAENEQFF
d_call: -; clone_size: few; j_call: TRBJ1-2; v_call: TRBV11-2; cdr3_nt: TGTGCCAGCAGCACAGGGATGGATGGCTACACCTTC; cdr3_aa: CASSTGMDGYTF
d_call: TRBD2; clone_size: -; j_call: TRBJ2-7; v_call: TRBV7-2; cdr3_nt: TGTGCCAGCAGCCAACGGACTAGCGGGACCGTAGCGCAGTACTTC; cdr3_aa: CASSQRTSGTVAQYF
d_call: -; clone_size: few; j_call: TRBJ2-7; v_call: TRBV7-9; cdr3_nt: TGTGCCAGCAGCCGAGGGGGGACCTACTACGAGCAGTACTTC; cdr3_aa: CASSRGGTYYEQYF